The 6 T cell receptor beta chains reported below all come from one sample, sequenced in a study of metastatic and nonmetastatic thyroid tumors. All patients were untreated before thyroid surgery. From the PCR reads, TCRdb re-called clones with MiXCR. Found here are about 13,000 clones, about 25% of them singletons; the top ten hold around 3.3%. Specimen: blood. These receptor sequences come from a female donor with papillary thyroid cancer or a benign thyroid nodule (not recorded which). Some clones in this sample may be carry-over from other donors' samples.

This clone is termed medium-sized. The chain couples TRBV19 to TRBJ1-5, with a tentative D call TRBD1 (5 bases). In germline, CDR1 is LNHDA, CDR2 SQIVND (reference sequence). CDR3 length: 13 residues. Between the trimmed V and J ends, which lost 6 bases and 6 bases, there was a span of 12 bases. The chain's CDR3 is CASSSRGGQPQHF. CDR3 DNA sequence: TGTGCCAGTAGCTCTCGGGGGGGTCAGCCCCAGCATTTT.

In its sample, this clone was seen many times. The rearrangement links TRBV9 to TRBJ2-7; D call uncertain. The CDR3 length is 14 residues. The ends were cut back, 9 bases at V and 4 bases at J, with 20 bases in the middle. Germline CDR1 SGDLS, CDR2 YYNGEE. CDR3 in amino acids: CATARDPILYEQYV. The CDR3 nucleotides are TGTGCCACGGCGAGAGATCCGATCCTTTACGAGCAGTACGTC.

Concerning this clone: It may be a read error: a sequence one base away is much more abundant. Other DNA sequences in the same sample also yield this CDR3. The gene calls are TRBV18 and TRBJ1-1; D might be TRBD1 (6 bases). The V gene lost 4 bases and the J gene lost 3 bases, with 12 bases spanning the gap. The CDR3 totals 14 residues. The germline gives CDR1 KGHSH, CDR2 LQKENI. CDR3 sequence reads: CASSLTGFDTEAFF. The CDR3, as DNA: TGTGCCAGCTCACTTACAGGGTTCGACACTGAAGCTTTCTTT.

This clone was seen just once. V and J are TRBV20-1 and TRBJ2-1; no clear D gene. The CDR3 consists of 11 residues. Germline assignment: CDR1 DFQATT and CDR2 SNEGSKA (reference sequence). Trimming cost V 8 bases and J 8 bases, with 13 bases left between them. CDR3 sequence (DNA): TGCAGTTCGTACCAGCGTGATGAGCAGTTCTTC. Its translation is CSSYQRDEQFF.

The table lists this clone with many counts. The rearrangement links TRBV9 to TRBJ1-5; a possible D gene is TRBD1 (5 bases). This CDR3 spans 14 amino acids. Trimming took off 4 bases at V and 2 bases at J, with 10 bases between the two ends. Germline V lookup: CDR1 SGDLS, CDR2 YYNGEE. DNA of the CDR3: TGTGCCAGCAGCCCGGGGGGTGGCAATCAGCCCCAGCATTTT. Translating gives CASSPGGGNQPQHF.

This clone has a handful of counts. The CDR3 bases are TGTGCCAGCAGTTCCCAGGTCCCCGGGGAGCTGTTTTTT. Translated: CASSSQVPGELFF. This chain connects TRBV12-3 or TRBV12-4 to TRBJ2-2; no reliable D call. V dropped 4 bases and J dropped 6 bases, with 9 bases sitting between them. The CDR3 length is 13 residues.